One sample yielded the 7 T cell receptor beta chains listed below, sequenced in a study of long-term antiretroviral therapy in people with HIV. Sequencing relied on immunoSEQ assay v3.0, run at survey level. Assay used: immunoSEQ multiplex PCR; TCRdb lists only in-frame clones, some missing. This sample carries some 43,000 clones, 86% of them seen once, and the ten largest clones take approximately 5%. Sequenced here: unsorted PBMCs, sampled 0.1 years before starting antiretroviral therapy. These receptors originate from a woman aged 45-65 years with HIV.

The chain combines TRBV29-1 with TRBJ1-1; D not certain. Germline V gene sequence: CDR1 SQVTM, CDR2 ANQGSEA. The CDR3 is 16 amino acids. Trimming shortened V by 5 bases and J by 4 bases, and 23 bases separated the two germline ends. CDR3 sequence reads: CSVPGHGQVTSTEAFF. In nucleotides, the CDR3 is TGCAGCGTTCCCGGGCATGGTCAGGTAACGAGCACTGAAGCTTTCTTT.

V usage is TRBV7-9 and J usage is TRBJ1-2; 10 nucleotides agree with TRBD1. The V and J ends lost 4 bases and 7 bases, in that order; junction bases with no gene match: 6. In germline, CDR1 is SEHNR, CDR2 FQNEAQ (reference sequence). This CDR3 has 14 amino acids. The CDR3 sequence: CASSSGQGERGYTF. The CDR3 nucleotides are TGTGCCAGCAGCTCCGGACAGGGGGAGCGTGGCTACACCTTC.

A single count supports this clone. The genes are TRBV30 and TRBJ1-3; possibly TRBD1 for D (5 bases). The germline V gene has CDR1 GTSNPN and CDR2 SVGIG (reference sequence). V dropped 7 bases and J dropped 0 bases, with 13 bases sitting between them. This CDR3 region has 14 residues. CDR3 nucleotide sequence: TGTGCCTTGAGCGGGGGGGGCTCTGGAAACACCATATATTTT. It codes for CALSGGGSGNTIYF.

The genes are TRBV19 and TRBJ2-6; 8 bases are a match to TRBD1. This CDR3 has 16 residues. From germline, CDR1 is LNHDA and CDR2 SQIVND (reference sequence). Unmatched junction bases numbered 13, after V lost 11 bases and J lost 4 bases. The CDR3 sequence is CASNGQGRLGANVLTF. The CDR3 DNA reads TGTGCCTCTAACGGACAGGGCCGGCTCGGGGCCAACGTCCTGACTTTC.

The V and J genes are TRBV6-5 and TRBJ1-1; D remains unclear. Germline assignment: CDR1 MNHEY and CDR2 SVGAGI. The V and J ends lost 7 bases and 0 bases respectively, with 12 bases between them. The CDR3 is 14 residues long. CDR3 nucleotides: TGTGCCAGCATTGCGGGAAAATTGAACACTGAAGCTTTCTTT. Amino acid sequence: CASIAGKLNTEAFF.

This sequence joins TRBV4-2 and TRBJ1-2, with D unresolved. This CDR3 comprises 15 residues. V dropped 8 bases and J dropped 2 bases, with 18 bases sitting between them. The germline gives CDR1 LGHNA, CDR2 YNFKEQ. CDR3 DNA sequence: TGTGCCAGCGCTGGGTCTTTTAAAGGAAACTATGGCTACACCTTC. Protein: CASAGSFKGNYGYTF.

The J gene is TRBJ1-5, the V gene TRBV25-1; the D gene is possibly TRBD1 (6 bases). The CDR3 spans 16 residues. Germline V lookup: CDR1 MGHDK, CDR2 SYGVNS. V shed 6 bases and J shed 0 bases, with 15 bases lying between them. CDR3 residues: CASSDGGRNSNQPQHF. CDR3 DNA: TGTGCCAGCAGCGATGGGGGCAGGAATAGCAATCAGCCCCAGCATTTT. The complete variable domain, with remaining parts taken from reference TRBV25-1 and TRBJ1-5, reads EADIYQTPRYLVIGTGKKITLECSQTMGHDKMYWYQQDPGMELHLIHYSYGVNSTEKGDLSSESTVSRIRTEHFPLTLESARPSHTSQYLCASSDGGRNSNQPQHFGDGTRLSIL.